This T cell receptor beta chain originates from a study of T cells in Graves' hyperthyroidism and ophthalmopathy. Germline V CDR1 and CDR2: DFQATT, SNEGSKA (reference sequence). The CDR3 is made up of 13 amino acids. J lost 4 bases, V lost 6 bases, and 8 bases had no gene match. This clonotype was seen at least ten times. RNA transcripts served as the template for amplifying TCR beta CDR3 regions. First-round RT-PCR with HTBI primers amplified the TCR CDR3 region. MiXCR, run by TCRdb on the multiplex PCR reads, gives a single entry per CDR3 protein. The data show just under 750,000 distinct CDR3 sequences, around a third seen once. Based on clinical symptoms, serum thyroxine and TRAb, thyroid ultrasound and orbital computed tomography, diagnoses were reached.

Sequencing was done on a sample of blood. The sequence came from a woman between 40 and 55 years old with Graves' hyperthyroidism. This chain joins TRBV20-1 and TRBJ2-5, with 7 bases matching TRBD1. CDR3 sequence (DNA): TGCAGTGCCCAAACGACAGGGATAGAGACCCAGTACTTC. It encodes CSAQTTGIETQYF.